These 17 T cell receptor beta chains originate from one sample sequenced in a study of Graves' ophthalmopathy and Graves' hyperthyroidism. Amplification of the TCR beta CDR3 regions used RNA transcripts (as template). An initial RT-PCR round employing HTBI primers preceded a second-round multiplex PCR. MiXCR was run by TCRdb on the multiplex PCR reads, yielding one entry per CDR3 protein. The repertoire holds 1 million to 1.3 million distinct CDR3 sequences, with 35% to 40% as singletons. Sequenced: peripheral blood or thyroid tissue (not recorded which). These receptors were taken from an adult man with Graves' hyperthyroidism.

The table lists this clonotype with many counts. The chain links TRBV7-6 to TRBJ1-6; TRBD1 agrees at 7 bases. The CDR3 runs to 17 residues. With V trimmed by 5 bases and J by 6 bases, 13 bases remained unmatched. The germline V gene encodes CDR1 SGHVS and CDR2 FNYEAQ. The CDR3 DNA is TGTGCCAGCAGCCCACAAGCCGGGACAGTCCTTAATTCACCCCTCCACTTT. It yields the protein CASSPQAGTVLNSPLHF.

This clonotype appeared a few times. The chain is built from TRBV30 and TRBJ1-5; possible D gene TRBD1, 5 bases. The CDR3 length is 14 residues. Trimming removed 1 base at V and 2 bases at J, with 9 bases between. Germline V CDR1 and CDR2: GTSNPN, SVGIG (reference sequence). DNA for the CDR3: TGTGCCTGGAGTGGGGGGTATGGCAATCAGCCCCAGCATTTT. It yields the protein CAWSGGYGNQPQHF.

On this clonotype: One end of the junction varies from germline; a read error may be responsible. This sequence joins TRBV2 and TRBJ1-1; D might be TRBD1 (6 bases). This CDR3 contains 14 residues. In germline, CDR1 is SNHLY, CDR2 FYNNEI. The CDR3 loop is CAGSEAEEGAEAFF. CDR3 sequence (DNA): TGTGCCGGCAGTGAAGCGGAAGAGGGGGCTGAAGCTTTCTTT.

This chain links TRBV25-1 with TRBJ2-5; weak D call: TRBD2 (7 bases). Germline values: CDR1 MGHDK, CDR2 SYGVNS. The V gene lost 6 bases and the J gene lost 4 bases, with 24 bases spanning the gap. The CDR3 has 17 amino acids. The CDR3 DNA follows: TGTGCCAGCAGCGGACCGGGAAGGAGGGCGGGGGCAGAGACCCAGTACTTC. Encoded protein: CASSGPGRRAGAETQYF. The full variable domain, completed using reference TRBV25-1 and TRBJ2-5, is EADIYQTPRYLVIGTGKKITLECSQTMGHDKMYWYQQDPGMELHLIHYSYGVNSTEKGDLSSESTVSRIRTEHFPLTLESARPSHTSQYLCASSGPGRRAGAETQYFGPGTRLLVL.

Points on this clonotype: The junction differs from germline at one of its ends, possibly a read error. V gene TRBV4-2 combines with J gene TRBJ2-7; 9 bases match TRBD2. This CDR3 comprises 15 residues. Germline V lookup: CDR1 LGHNA, CDR2 YNFKEQ. The CDR3 DNA reads as TGTGCCTGCAGCCAAGACCAGCGGGAGGCCTACGAGCAGTACTTC. It codes for CACSQDQREAYEQYF.

The chain is built from TRBV29-1 and TRBJ2-3, with D possibly matching TRBD2 (6 bases). The germline V gene has CDR1 SQVTM and CDR2 ANQGSEA. The CDR3 has 14 residues. The V and J ends lost 3 bases and 3 bases respectively, with 13 bases between them. CDR3 DNA sequence: TGCAGCGTTGATTTCCTAGCGCTAACAGATACGCAGTATTTT. Translation gives CSVDFLALTDTQYF.

The chain uses TRBV29-1 and TRBJ1-6; 7 nucleotides line up with TRBD1. V lost 6 bases and J lost 9; bases outside the gene matches: 8. Germline lookup yields CDR1 SQVTM and CDR2 ANQGSEA. This CDR3 contains 13 residues. DNA for the CDR3: TGCAGCGTCAAACCAGGGGGTAGTTCACCCCTCCACTTT. This sequence encodes CSVKPGGSSPLHF.

The chain carries TRBV5-1 and TRBJ1-2; D is unclear. CDR1 is SGHRS, CDR2 YFSETQ, per germline. The CDR3 runs to 12 residues. V lost 5 bases to trimming and J lost 12 bases, with 17 bases between them. The CDR3 DNA sequence: TGCGCCAGCAGGCCGGGGATGGGTGGAAACACCTTC. This sequence encodes CASRPGMGGNTF. Full variable domain (remainder filled in from reference TRBV5-1 and TRBJ1-2): KAGVTQTPRYLIKTRGQQVTLSCSPISGHRSVSWYQQTPGQGLQFLFEYFSETQRNKGNFPGRFSGRQFSNSRSEMNVSTLELGDSALYLCASRPGMGGNTFGSGTRLTVV.

This clonotype was seen only a few times. Here the CDR3 DNA reads TGCAGTGCTAGAGACCGGCTAGCGGGGCCTGTCTCCTACGAGCAGTACTTC. Its translation: CSARDRLAGPVSYEQYF. This chain uses TRBV20-1 with TRBJ2-7, with 9 bases aligning to TRBD2. The ends lost 0 bases at V and 0 bases at J; junction bases unmatched: 9. Germline V lookup: CDR1 DFQATT, CDR2 SNEGSKA (reference sequence). This CDR3 contains 17 residues.

This chain uses TRBV5-8 with TRBJ1-5; TRBD1 matches 8 bases. Per the germline V gene, CDR1 is SGHTS and CDR2 is YDEGEE. This CDR3 has 15 amino acids. Trimming took 1 base from V and 7 from J; bases not matched to a gene: 7. The CDR3 loop is CASSLTQGTGQPQHF. DNA for the CDR3: TGTGCCAGCAGCTTGACACAGGGGACAGGACAGCCCCAGCATTTT. Drawing the rest from reference TRBV5-8 and TRBJ1-5, the complete variable domain is EAGVTQSPTHLIKTRGQQATLRCSPISGHTSVYWYQQALGLGLQFLLWYDEGEERNRGNFPPRFSGRQFPNYSSELNVNALELEDSALYLCASSLTQGTGQPQHFGDGTRLSIL.

This sequence joins TRBV2 and TRBJ1-1, with D possibly TRBD1 on 5 matching bases. V dropped 3 bases and J dropped 2 bases, with 13 bases sitting between them. This CDR3 has 15 residues. Looked up from germline, CDR1 is SNHLY and CDR2 is FYNNEI. DNA for the CDR3: TGTGCCAGCAGTGACGCGGGGGAGGGAAACACTGAAGCTTTCTTT. Protein sequence: CASSDAGEGNTEAFF.

V gene TRBV20-1 combines with J gene TRBJ2-5, with TRBD2 matching over 9 bases. The CDR3 has 12 amino acids. Germline CDR1 is DFQATT and CDR2 is SNEGSKA (reference sequence). With V trimmed by 7 bases and J by 5 bases, 5 bases remained unmatched. CDR3 region: CSDVAGGETQYF. The CDR3 DNA reads as TGCAGTGATGTGGCGGGGGGGGAGACCCAGTACTTC.

This clonotype was detected only a few times. The chain is built from TRBV20-1 and TRBJ2-7, with 11 bases fitting TRBD2. The germline CDR1 and CDR2 sequences are DFQATT and SNEGSKA (reference sequence). The CDR3 loop spans 14 amino acids. Trimming at V came to 2 bases and at J to 4 bases, leaving 4 bases not matched to a gene. CDR3 amino acids: CSARIAGGGYEQYF. The CDR3 DNA is TGCAGTGCTAGAATAGCGGGGGGGGGTTACGAGCAGTACTTC.

Many counts were recorded for this clonotype. CDR3 coding DNA: TGTGCCAGCAGCACGCCCAGTTCCTACGAGCAGTACTTC. The encoded protein is CASSTPSSYEQYF. This rearrangement joins TRBV19 to TRBJ2-7; no reliable D call. The CDR3 length is 13 residues. The V end was cut by 9 bases, the J end by 1 base, with 13 bases between. The germline gives CDR1 LNHDA, CDR2 SQIVND (reference sequence).

Regarding this clonotype: Possible read error: a much larger clone is one base away. V and J are TRBV7-2 and TRBJ2-2; TRBD1 is a possible D gene (6 bases). The CDR3 has 18 amino acids. Germline V CDR1 and CDR2: SGHTA, FQGNSA. The CDR3 nucleotides are TGTGTCAGCAGCCCATACCTAGACCAGGGGATGGGATCCGGGGAGCTGTTTTTT. Translated, it gives CVSSPYLDQGMGSGELFF.

This clonotype showed up many times. The gene calls are TRBV7-2 and TRBJ1-6; perhaps TRBD1 as D (5 bases). The V gene's germline CDR1 is SGHTA and CDR2 FQGNSA. CDR3 length: 16 amino acids. V was shortened by 1 base and J by 9 bases, with 16 bases between the two germline ends. This CDR3 reads CASSLEGRVFSSPLHF. In nucleotides, the CDR3 is TGTGCCAGCAGCTTAGAGGGCAGGGTATTTTCTTCACCCCTCCACTTT.

In this sample, this clonotype turned up many times. The chain recombines TRBV5-1 with TRBJ1-4; D remains unclear. Between the trimmed V and J ends, which lost 1 base and 8 bases, there was a span of 15 bases. Germline V gene data show CDR1 as SGHRS and CDR2 as YFSETQ. The CDR3 runs 15 residues. CDR3 DNA sequence: TGCGCCAGCAGCTTGCTCGGGTTGAGGAACGAAAAACTGTTTTTT. Protein product: CASSLLGLRNEKLFF.